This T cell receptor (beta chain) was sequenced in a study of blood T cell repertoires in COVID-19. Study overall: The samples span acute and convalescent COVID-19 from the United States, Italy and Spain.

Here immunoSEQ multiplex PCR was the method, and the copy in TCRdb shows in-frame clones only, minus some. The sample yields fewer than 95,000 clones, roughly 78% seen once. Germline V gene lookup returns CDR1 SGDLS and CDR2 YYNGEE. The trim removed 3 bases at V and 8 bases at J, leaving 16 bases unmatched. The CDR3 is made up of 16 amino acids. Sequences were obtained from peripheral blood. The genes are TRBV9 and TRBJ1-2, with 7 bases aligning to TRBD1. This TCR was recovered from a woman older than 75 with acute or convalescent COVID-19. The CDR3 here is CASSAFRDSSLEGYTF. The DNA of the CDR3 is TGTGCCAGCAGCGCCTTTCGGGACAGCTCCTTGGAGGGCTACACCTTC.